This TCR beta chain was sequenced during a study of blood T cell repertoires in COVID-19 (dated by TCRdb to 2018 to 2021). Regarding the study in general: The collaborator samples originated in the United States, Italy and Spain and spanned the acute and convalescent phases of COVID-19. The prospective study material was composed of cDNA or gDNA derived from T cells, B-cell-depleted T cells, or PBMCs. Subjects who had been exposed to COVID-19, were actively infected with it, or had recovered from it provided the deeply sampled blood TCRbeta repertoires that made up the dataset. A freely available public database, intended as a resource for researchers studying the immune response to SARS-CoV-2, is where the repertoires were released. The samples were drawn from the first 160 participants of the ongoing ImmuneRACE study and from 950 to 1,500 subjects provided by 6 global collaborators. Nearly every sample came with metadata listing a de-identified subject ID, COVID-19 status, age in years and sex. Where available, HLA class I and class II types were taken from metadata supplied by the sample provider and were not determined by assay-based typing.

Trimming at the junction amounts to 0 bases on V and 2 bases on J, and the germline ends lie 11 bases apart. CDR1 and CDR2 are read off the germline V gene as SGHRS and YFSETQ. The CDR3 goes from the cysteine to the phenylalanine over 15 residues. The CDR3 DNA has 45 bases and is translated from base 1. On this clone: The specificity of this receptor is unknown. It has no much larger one-base neighbor in the sample; base qualities were not kept.

Results and caveats for the whole study, not just this receptor: How much clinical and demographic metadata was included differed by source and by participant, and the metadata was provided uncurated.

In Seattle, one collaborating source enrolled patients while the infection was active and tracked those patients longitudinally over the course of disease. Collaborating institutions collected whole blood in K2EDTA tubes following their own protocols. For TCRbeta analysis, collaborators shipped samples as frozen whole blood, isolated PBMCs, or DNA extracted from either of those sample types. TCRbeta CDR3 regions were amplified from genomic DNA by means of the immunoSEQ Assay, a bias-controlled multiplex PCR. The paper's data handling went like this. The number of nucleated cells in each sample was estimated from the amplification of reference gene primers within the assay. To quantify the absolute abundance of each unique TCRbeta CDR3 rearrangement, sequence reads were collapsed and filtered. For each sample, productive Simpson clonality was calculated as the square root of Simpson's diversity index over productive rearrangements. TCRdb re-hosts the immuneACCESS table, in-frame sequences only. Its copies lack some clones; in the studies checked, an unresolved V gene accounts for under half of them, and the cause for the rest is not known. That table gives V, J and clone size, and the DNA gave D and trimming. This sample is represented by 440,000 or so clones; around 89% of them were singletons. 1.5% to 1.9% of the sample goes to the ten largest clones.

The receptor was derived from a middle-aged woman with COVID-19, enrolled during active disease. Sequences were obtained from peripheral blood. The V gene is TRBV5-1 and the J gene is TRBJ1-2, with a tentative D gene TRBD1 over 6 matching bases. The CDR3 reads CASSLGQVYNYGYTF. The DNA sequence is given as TGCGCCAGCAGCTTGGGACAGGTCTACAACTATGGCTACACCTTC.